Below, 4 T cell receptor beta chains from the same sample are listed, as sequenced in a study of T-cell memory formation after mild COVID-19. TCRdb independently ran MiXCR on the 5' RACE reads; one entry per CDR3 protein. Of around 370,000 distinct CDR3 sequences listed, roughly 20% were seen once; the top ten hold around an eighth. The sequencing input was PBMCs or a T cell subset sorted from them (not recorded which). These receptors were obtained from an adult woman who had mild COVID-19 (a few samples of this study predate the infection). Cell type and time point are not known.

The gene calls are TRBV7-6 and TRBJ1-2; no reliable D call. Germline CDR1 and CDR2: SGHVS and FNYEAQ. Between the trimmed V and J ends, which lost 4 bases and 7 bases, there was a span of 16 bases. This CDR3 comprises 14 residues. The CDR3 nucleotides read TGTGCCAGCAGCTCCTCGGGTAGGGTGCTTGGCTACACCTTC. Its protein product is CASSSSGRVLGYTF.

This clonotype occurred a few times. This chain joins TRBV5-6 and TRBJ2-1; the D gene is possibly TRBD1 (6 bases). The CDR3 extends over 15 amino acids. CDR1 and CDR2 from the germline V gene are SGHDT and YYEEEE. V lost 0 bases, J lost 9 bases, and 16 bases lay in between. This CDR3 reads CASSLAGTIASEQFF. Written as DNA, the CDR3 is TGTGCCAGCAGCTTGGCTGGGACAATCGCCAGTGAGCAGTTCTTC. Full variable domain (missing parts from reference TRBV5-6 and TRBJ2-1): DAGVTQSPTHLIKTRGQQVTLRCSPKSGHDTVSWYQQALGQGPQFIFQYYEEEERQRGNFPDRFSGHQFPNYSSELNVNALLLGDSALYLCASSLAGTIASEQFFGPGTRLTVL.

This clonotype was observed many times. This chain uses TRBV7-9 with TRBJ2-5, with TRBD2 matching over 7 bases. The trim removed 4 bases at V and 2 bases at J, leaving 7 bases unmatched. The CDR3 is made up of 15 amino acids. The germline gives CDR1 SEHNR, CDR2 FQNEAQ (reference sequence). The CDR3 protein is CASSSPYSGQETQYF. As DNA, the CDR3 is TGTGCCAGCAGCTCACCTTATAGCGGGCAAGAGACCCAGTACTTC.

The chain has TRBV24-1 and TRBJ1-4, with D perhaps TRBD1 (5 bases). In germline, CDR1 is KGHDR, CDR2 SFDVKD. The CDR3 contains 15 residues. The V end lost 3 bases, the J end lost 8 bases, and 15 bases lay between the germline ends. CDR3 sequence: CATSDRGEPGEKLFF. The CDR3 nucleotides read TGTGCCACCAGTGATCGAGGGGAGCCGGGCGAAAAACTGTTTTTT.